The T cell receptor (beta chain) described here comes from a study of shared clonotypes between healthy human individuals. V lost 5 bases and J lost 8, with 21 bases in between. CDR3 length: 15 residues. The germline V gene encodes CDR1 SEHNR and CDR2 FQNEAQ (reference sequence). The study ran the assay at deep level. Across several immunoSEQ plates, the genomic DNA of each subset was split evenly. Assay: immunoSEQ multiplex PCR; the TCRdb copy retains only in-frame clones and omits some. This table has some 2,000,000 clones, almost 96% appearing once. Sequences were obtained from naive CD4+ T cells sorted from blood. As for subset: CD45RA+ positively selected. The receptor's source is a young man in good health. The chain recombines TRBV7-9 with TRBJ1-2; D perhaps matches TRBD1 (5 bases). The CDR3 reads CASSRMVSTGGGYTF. The CDR3 coding sequence is TGTGCCAGCAGCCGGATGGTCTCCACTGGGGGAGGCTACACCTTC.